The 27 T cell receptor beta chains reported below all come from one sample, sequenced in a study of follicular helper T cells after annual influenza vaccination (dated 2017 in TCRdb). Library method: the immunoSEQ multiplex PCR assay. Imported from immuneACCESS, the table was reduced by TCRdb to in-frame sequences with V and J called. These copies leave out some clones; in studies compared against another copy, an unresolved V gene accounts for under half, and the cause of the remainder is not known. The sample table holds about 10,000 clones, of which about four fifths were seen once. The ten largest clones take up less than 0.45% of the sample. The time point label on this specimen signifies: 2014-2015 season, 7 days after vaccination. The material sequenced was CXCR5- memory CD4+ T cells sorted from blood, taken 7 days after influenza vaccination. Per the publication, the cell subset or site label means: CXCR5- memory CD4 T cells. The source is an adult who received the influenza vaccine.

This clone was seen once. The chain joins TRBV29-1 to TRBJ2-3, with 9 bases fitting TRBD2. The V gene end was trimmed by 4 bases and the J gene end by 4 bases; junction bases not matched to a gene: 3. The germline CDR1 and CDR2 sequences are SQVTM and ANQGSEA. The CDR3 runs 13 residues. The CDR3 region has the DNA TGCAGCGTTGGGACTAGCGCAGCAGATACGCAGTATTTT. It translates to CSVGTSAADTQYF.

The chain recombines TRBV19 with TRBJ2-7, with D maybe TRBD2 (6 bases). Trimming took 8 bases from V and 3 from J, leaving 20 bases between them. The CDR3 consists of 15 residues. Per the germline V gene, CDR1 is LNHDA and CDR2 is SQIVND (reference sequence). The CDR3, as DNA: TGTGCCAGTGCGGGGTCTGGGGGGATCGTCTACGAGCAGTACTTC. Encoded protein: CASAGSGGIVYEQYF.

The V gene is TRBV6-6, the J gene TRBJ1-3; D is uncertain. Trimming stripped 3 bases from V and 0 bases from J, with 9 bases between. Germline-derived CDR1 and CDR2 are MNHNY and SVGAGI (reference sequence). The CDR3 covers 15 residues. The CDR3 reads CASSYGRGSGNTIYF. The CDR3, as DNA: TGTGCCAGCAGTTATGGTCGGGGCTCTGGAAACACCATATATTTT.

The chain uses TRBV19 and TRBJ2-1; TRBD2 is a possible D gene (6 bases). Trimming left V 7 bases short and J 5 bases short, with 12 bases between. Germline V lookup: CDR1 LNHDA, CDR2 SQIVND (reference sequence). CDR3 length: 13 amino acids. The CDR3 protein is CASTRGMNNEQFF. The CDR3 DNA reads TGTGCCAGTACTCGGGGGATGAACAATGAGCAGTTCTTC.

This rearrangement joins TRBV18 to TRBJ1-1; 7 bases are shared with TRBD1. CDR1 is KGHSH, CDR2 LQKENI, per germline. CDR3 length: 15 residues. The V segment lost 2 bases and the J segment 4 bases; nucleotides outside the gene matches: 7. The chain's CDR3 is CASSPWARGITEAFF. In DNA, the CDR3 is TGTGCCAGCTCACCATGGGCCAGGGGGATCACTGAAGCTTTCTTT.

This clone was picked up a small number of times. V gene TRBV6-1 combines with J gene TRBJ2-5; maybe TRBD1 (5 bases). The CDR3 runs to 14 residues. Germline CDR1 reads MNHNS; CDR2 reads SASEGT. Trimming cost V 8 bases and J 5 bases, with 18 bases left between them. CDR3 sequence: CASRRVVGAETQYF. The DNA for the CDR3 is TGTGCCAGCCGCCGGGTAGTAGGGGCGGAGACCCAGTACTTC.

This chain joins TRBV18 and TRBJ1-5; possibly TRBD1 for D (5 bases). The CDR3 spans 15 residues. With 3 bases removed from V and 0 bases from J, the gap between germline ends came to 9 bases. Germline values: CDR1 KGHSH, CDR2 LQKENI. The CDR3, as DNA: TGTGCCAGCTCACCCGGAGGGGCTAGCAATCAGCCCCAGCATTTT. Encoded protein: CASSPGGASNQPQHF.

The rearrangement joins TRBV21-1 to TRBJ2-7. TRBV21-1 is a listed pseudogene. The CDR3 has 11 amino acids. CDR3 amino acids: CASSISYEQYF. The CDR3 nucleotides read TGTGCCAGCAGCATCTCCTACGAGCAGTACTTC.

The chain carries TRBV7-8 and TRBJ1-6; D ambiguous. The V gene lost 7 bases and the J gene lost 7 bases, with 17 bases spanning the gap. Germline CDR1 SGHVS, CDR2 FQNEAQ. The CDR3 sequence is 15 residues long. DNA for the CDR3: TGTGCCAGCACCCAAATCAGGACCAACAATTCACCCCTCCACTTT. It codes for CASTQIRTNNSPLHF.

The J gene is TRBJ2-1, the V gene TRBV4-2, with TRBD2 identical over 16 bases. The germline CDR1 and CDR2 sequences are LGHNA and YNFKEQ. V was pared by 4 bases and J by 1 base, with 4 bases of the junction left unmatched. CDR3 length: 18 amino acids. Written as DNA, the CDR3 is TGTGCCAGCAGCCTCGGGACTAGCGGGGGGGTGTCCTACAATGAGCAGTTCTTC. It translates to CASSLGTSGGVSYNEQFF.

DNA for the CDR3: TGTGCCAGCAGCTCCACAGGGGGCCAGGAGACCCAGTACTTC. It is translated as CASSSTGGQETQYF. J is TRBJ2-5 and V is TRBV11-3; TRBD1 aligns across 9 bases. With V trimmed by 4 bases and J by 5 bases, 5 bases remained unmatched. CDR3 length: 14 residues. CDR1 is SGHNT and CDR2 is YENEEA in the germline V gene.

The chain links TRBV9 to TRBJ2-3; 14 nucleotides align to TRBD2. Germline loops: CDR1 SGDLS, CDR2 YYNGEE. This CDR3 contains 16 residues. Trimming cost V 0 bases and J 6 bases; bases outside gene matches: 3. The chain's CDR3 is CASSVGLAGGYDTQYF. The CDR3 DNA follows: TGTGCCAGCAGCGTAGGACTAGCGGGGGGGTACGATACGCAGTATTTT.

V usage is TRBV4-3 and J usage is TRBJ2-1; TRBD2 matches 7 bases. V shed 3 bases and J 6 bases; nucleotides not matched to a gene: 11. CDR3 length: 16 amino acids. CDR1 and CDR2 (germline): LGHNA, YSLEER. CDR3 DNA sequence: TGCGCCAGCAGCCACAAAGTGGGGGAGGGAGGCAATGAGCAGTTCTTC. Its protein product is CASSHKVGEGGNEQFF.

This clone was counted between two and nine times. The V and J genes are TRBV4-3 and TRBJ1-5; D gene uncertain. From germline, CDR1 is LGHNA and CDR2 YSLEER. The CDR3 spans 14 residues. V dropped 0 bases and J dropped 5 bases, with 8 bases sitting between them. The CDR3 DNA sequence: TGCGCCAGCAGCCAAGATGGGAGGGATCAGCCCCAGCATTTT. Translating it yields CASSQDGRDQPQHF.

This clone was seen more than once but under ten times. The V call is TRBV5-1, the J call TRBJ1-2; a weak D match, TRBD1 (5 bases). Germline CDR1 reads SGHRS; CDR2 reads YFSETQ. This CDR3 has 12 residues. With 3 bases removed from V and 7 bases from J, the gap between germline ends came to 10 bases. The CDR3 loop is CASSYAGFGYTF. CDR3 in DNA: TGCGCCAGCAGCTACGCAGGGTTTGGCTACACCTTC.

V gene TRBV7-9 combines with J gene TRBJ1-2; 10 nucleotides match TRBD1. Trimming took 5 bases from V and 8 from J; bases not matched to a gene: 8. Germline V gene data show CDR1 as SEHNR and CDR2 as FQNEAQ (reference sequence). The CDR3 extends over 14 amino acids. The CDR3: CASSTGTGVRGYTF. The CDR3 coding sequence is TGTGCCAGCAGCACCGGGACAGGGGTCCGCGGCTACACCTTC. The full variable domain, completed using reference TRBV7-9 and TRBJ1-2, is DTGVSQNPRHKITKRGQNVTFRCDPISEHNRLYWYRQTLGQGPEFLTYFQNEAQLEKSRLLSDRFSAERPKGSFSTLEIQRTEQGDSAMYLCASSTGTGVRGYTFGSGTRLTVV.

The CDR3 region has the DNA TGTGCCAGTAGTCCCGGACCCACCGTCGGGGAGACCCAGTACTTC. Translating gives CASSPGPTVGETQYF. The genes are TRBV19 and TRBJ2-5, with unresolved D. V was cut by 5 bases and J by 5 bases, with 18 bases left in between. This CDR3 contains 15 residues. Per the germline V gene, CDR1 is LNHDA and CDR2 is SQIVND (reference sequence). Variable domain in full (rest from reference TRBV19 and TRBJ2-5): DGGITQSPKYLFRKEGQNVTLSCEQNLNHDAMYWYRQDPGQGLRLIYYSQIVNDFQKGDIAEGYSVSREKKESFPLTVTSAQKNPTAFYLCASSPGPTVGETQYFGPGTRLLVL.

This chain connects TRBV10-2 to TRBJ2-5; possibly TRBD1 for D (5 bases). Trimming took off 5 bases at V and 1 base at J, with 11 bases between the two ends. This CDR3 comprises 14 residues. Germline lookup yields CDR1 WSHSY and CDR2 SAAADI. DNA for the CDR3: TGCGCCAGCAGTCACAATGGGGCCCAAGAGACCCAGTACTTC. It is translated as CASSHNGAQETQYF.

The CDR3 loop is CATSRPTGSLAKNIQYF. DNA for the CDR3: TGTGCCACCAGCAGGCCGACAGGGTCTCTAGCCAAAAACATTCAGTACTTC. The chain combines TRBV15 with TRBJ2-4, with 7 bases that match TRBD1. CDR1 is LNHNV and CDR2 is YYDKDF in the germline V gene (reference sequence). The CDR3 is 17 residues long. After removal of 3 bases from V and 0 bases from J, the junction contained 8 bases not matched to a gene.

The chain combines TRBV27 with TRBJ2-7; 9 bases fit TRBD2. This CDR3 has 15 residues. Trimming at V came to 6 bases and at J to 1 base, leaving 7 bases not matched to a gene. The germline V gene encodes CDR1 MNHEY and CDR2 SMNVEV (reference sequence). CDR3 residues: CASSFKLAGSYEQYF. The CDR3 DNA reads TGTGCCAGCAGCTTCAAGCTAGCGGGATCCTACGAGCAGTACTTC.

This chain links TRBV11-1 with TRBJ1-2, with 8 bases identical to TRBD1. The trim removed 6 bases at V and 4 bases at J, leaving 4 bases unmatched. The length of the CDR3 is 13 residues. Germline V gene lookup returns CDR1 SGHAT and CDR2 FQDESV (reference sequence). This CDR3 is CASRPTGAYGYTF. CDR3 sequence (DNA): TGTGCCAGCAGACCGACAGGGGCCTATGGCTACACCTTC. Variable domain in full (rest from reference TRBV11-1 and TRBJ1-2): EAEVAQSPRYKITEKSQAVAFWCDPISGHATLYWYRQILGQGPELLVQFQDESVVDDSQLPKDRFSAERLKGVDSTLKIQPAELGDSAMYLCASRPTGAYGYTFGSGTRLTVV.

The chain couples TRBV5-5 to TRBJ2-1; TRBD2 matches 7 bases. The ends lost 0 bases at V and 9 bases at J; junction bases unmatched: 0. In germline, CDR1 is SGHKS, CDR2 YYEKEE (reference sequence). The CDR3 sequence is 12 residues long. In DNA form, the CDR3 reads TGTGCCAGCAGCTTGGAGCGGGGTGAGCAGTTCTTC. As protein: CASSLERGEQFF.

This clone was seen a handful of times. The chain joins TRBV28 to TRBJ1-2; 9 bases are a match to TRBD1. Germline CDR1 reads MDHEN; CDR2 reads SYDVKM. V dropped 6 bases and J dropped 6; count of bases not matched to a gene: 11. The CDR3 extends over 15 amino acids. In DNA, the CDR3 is TGTGCCAGCAGGACGACAACAGGGGGCTTGGATGGCTACACCTTC. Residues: CASRTTTGGLDGYTF.

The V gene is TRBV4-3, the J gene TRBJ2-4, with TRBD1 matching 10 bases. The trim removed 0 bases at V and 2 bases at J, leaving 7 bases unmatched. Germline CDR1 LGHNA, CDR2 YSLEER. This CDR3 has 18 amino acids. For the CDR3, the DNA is TGCGCCAGCAGCCAAGATTTAGGGACAGGGGAATCCAAAAACATTCAGTACTTC. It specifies CASSQDLGTGESKNIQYF.

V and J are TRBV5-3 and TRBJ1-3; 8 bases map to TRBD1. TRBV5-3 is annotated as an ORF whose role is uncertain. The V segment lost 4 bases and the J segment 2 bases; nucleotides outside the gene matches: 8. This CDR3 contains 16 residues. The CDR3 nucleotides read TGTGCCAGAAGCGGACGACAGGGGCCCACTGGAAACACCATATATTTT. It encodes CARSGRQGPTGNTIYF.

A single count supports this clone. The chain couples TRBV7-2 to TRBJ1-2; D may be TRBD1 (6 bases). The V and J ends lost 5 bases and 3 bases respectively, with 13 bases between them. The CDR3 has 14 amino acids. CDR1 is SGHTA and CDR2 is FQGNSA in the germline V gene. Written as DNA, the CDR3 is TGTGCCAGCAGCCGAGGGGGGGCGGACTATGGCTACACCTTC. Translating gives CASSRGGADYGYTF.

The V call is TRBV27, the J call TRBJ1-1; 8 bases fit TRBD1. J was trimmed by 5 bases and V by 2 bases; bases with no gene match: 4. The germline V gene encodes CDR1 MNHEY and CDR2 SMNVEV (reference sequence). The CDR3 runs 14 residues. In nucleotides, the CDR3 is TGTGCCAGCAGTTTACACAGGGGGGAGACTGAAGCTTTCTTT. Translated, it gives CASSLHRGETEAFF.